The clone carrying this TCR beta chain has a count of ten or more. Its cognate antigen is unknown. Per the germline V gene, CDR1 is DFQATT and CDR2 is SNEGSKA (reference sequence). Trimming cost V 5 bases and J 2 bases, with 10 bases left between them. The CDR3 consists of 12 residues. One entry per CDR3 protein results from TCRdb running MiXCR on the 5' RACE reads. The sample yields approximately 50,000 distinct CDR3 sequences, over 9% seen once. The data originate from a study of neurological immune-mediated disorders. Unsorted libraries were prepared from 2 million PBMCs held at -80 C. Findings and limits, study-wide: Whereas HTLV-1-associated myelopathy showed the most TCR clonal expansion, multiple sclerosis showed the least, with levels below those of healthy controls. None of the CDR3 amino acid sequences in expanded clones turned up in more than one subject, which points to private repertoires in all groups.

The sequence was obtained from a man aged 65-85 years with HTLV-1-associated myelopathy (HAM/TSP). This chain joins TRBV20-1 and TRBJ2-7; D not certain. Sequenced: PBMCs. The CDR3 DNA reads TGCAGTGCTTTAGTATTAACCTACGAGCAGTACTTC. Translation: CSALVLTYEQYF.